Shown below are 26 T cell receptor beta chains from a single sample sequenced in a study of blood T cell repertoires in COVID-19. Measured with immunoSEQ multiplex PCR; TCRdb has only the in-frame clones, and not every one. This sample has approximately 260,000 clones; over 75% occur once, and the top ten carry approximately 11%. Sequencing input: peripheral blood. All receptors come from a woman in her 70s with acute or convalescent COVID-19.

The V and J genes are TRBV5-1 and TRBJ2-5, with 9 bases fitting TRBD1. Trimming removed 3 bases from V and 5 bases from J; junction bases left unmatched: 8. CDR1 SGHRS and CDR2 YFSETQ come from the germline V gene. The CDR3 is made up of 15 amino acids. Written as DNA, the CDR3 is TGCGCCAGCAGCTCAGGGACAGGGACAGGCGAGACCCAGTACTTC. Protein sequence: CASSSGTGTGETQYF.

The chain recombines TRBV30 with TRBJ1-6, with D possibly matching TRBD1 (6 bases). The CDR3 sequence is 13 residues long. The V end was cut by 6 bases, the J end by 3 bases, with 9 bases between. Per the germline V gene, CDR1 is GTSNPN and CDR2 is SVGIG (reference sequence). CDR3: CACLQGYNSPLHF. DNA of the CDR3: TGTGCCTGCCTACAGGGCTATAATTCACCCCTCCACTTT.

This chain joins TRBV7-6 and TRBJ2-5; possibly TRBD1 for D (5 bases). The CDR3 has 11 amino acids. V lost 5 bases and J lost 5, with 6 bases in between. The germline V gene has CDR1 SGHVS and CDR2 FNYEAQ. The CDR3 DNA sequence: TGTGCCAGCAGCAAGGGGGAGACCCAGTACTTC. Its protein is CASSKGETQYF.

The rearrangement links TRBV19 to TRBJ1-2; maybe TRBD1 (6 bases). This CDR3 has 13 residues. Germline V lookup: CDR1 LNHDA, CDR2 SQIVND (reference sequence). V was cut by 2 bases and J by 6 bases, with 10 bases left in between. The CDR3 loop reads CASSIRTDHGYTF. Written as DNA, the CDR3 is TGTGCCAGTAGTATACGGACAGACCATGGCTACACCTTC.

This chain connects TRBV7-8 to TRBJ1-4; D may be TRBD1 (6 bases). V lost 5 bases to trimming and J lost 4 bases, with 14 bases between them. The germline CDR1 and CDR2 sequences are SGHVS and FQNEAQ. The CDR3 extends over 15 amino acids. The CDR3 DNA reads TGTGCCAGCAGCCAACAGGGTGGCGGTAATGAAAAACTGTTTTTT. It specifies CASSQQGGGNEKLFF.

The chain combines TRBV7-8 with TRBJ2-2; 7 bases are a match to TRBD1. The CDR3 contains 15 residues. V trimming: 6 bases; J trimming: 5 bases; junction bases outside the gene matches: 9. In germline, CDR1 is SGHVS, CDR2 FQNEAQ. The CDR3 coding sequence is TGTGCCAGCAGTTCCGACAGGGTAGGAACCGGGGAGCTGTTTTTT. Translation gives CASSSDRVGTGELFF. The full variable domain, in which reference TRBV7-8 and TRBJ2-2 provide the parts outside the CDR3, is GAGVSQSPRYKVAKRGQDVALRCDPISGHVSLFWYQQALGQGPEFLTYFQNEAQLDKSGLPSDRFFAERPEGSVSTLKIQRTQQEDSAVYLCASSSDRVGTGELFFGEGSRLTVL.

This clone was counted many times. The chain has TRBV2 and TRBJ1-2; a possible D gene is TRBD1 (5 bases). This CDR3 is 15 amino acids long. CDR1 and CDR2 from the germline V gene are SNHLY and FYNNEI. Trimming pared 2 bases from V and 11 bases from J, leaving 21 bases between. The DNA for the CDR3 is TGTGCCAGCAGTGAAATCCCCGCAGGTCCGAAGGGGTACACCTTC. This translates into CASSEIPAGPKGYTF. Variable domain in full (rest from reference TRBV2 and TRBJ1-2): EPEVTQTPSHQVTQMGQEVILRCVPISNHLYFYWYRQILGQKVEFLVSFYNNEISEKSEIFDDQFSVERPDGSNFTLKIRSTKLEDSAMYFCASSEIPAGPKGYTFGSGTRLTVV.

This chain links TRBV6-5 with TRBJ1-1; a possible D gene is TRBD1 (5 bases). Per germline, CDR1 MNHEY and CDR2 SVGAGI. The CDR3 is made up of 13 amino acids. V was clipped by 0 bases and J by 7 bases, with 9 bases between them. For the CDR3, the DNA is TGTGCCAGCAGTTACTCGCGGGACGGTGAAGCTTTCTTT. Its protein is CASSYSRDGEAFF.

This clone showed up just a few times. The chain combines TRBV19 with TRBJ1-2, with a possible D match to TRBD1 (6 bases). Trimming pared 10 bases from V and 6 bases from J, leaving 24 bases between. CDR3 size: 15 residues. Germline V gives CDR1 LNHDA, CDR2 SQIVND (reference sequence). Here the CDR3 DNA reads TGTGCCACCTACAGGGCAGCGGCTGAAAAAGATGGCTACACCTTC. This encodes CATYRAAAEKDGYTF.

The chain combines TRBV5-5 with TRBJ1-6, with TRBD1 as a possible D gene (5 bases). CDR3 length: 15 residues. Germline V gene data show CDR1 as SGHKS and CDR2 as YYEKEE (reference sequence). V dropped 4 bases and J dropped 4 bases, with 12 bases sitting between them. CDR3 coding DNA: TGTGCCAGCAGCGCCCTTGGGGGGTATAATTCACCCCTCCACTTT. It encodes CASSALGGYNSPLHF.

The rearrangement joins TRBV2 to TRBJ2-2; TRBD2 aligns across 12 bases. This CDR3 is built from 14 residues. V was pared by 6 bases and J by 6 bases, with 2 bases of the junction left unmatched. Germline-derived CDR1 and CDR2 are SNHLY and FYNNEI. CDR3 loop: CASSRTSGAGELFF. CDR3 nucleotide sequence: TGTGCCAGCAGCCGGACTAGCGGGGCCGGGGAGCTGTTTTTT.

This chain connects TRBV6-5 to TRBJ1-2, with 7 bases matching TRBD1. The germline V gene encodes CDR1 MNHEY and CDR2 SVGAGI. The CDR3 runs to 15 residues. V dropped 6 bases and J dropped 2; count of bases not matched to a gene: 9. The CDR3 reads CASRTGVEGNYGYTF. The DNA of the CDR3 is TGTGCCAGCAGAACAGGGGTGGAGGGGAACTATGGCTACACCTTC.

The chain joins TRBV12-3 or TRBV12-4 to TRBJ1-4, with a possible D match to TRBD1 (5 bases). V was pared by 5 bases and J by 12 bases, with 13 bases between. The CDR3 contains 12 residues. This CDR3 is CASSLGLAELFF. The CDR3 nucleotides are TGTGCCAGCAGTCTGGGGCTCGCGGAACTGTTTTTT.

Concerning this clone: The same CDR3 also results from other DNA sequences found in this sample. The chain is built from TRBV18 and TRBJ1-2, with TRBD1 matching 7 bases. V lost 1 base and J lost 8; bases outside the gene matches: 4. Germline V CDR1 and CDR2: KGHSH, LQKENI. The CDR3 has 13 residues. The CDR3: CASSPQGAEGYTF. The CDR3 bases are TGTGCCAGCTCACCACAGGGGGCCGAAGGCTACACCTTC. Supplemented by reference TRBV18 and TRBJ1-2, the full variable domain reads NAGVMQNPRHLVRRRGQEARLRCSPMKGHSHVYWYRQLPEEGLKFMVYLQKENIIDESGMPKERFSAEFPKEGPSILRIQQVVRGDSAAYFCASSPQGAEGYTFGSGTRLTVV.

The rearrangement links TRBV10-3 to TRBJ2-2, with 10 bases that match TRBD2. Looked up from germline, CDR1 is ENHRY and CDR2 is SYGVKD. There are 15 residues in the CDR3. The trim removed 10 bases at V and 3 bases at J, leaving 8 bases unmatched. The CDR3 reads CATERGGLDTGELFF. The CDR3 DNA is TGTGCCACCGAGCGGGGGGGGCTTGACACCGGGGAGCTGTTTTTT.

The genes are TRBV4-1 and TRBJ1-5, with 7 bases identical to TRBD1. Looked up from germline, CDR1 is MGHRA and CDR2 is YSYEKL. J lost 1 base, V lost 6 bases, and 6 bases had no gene match. CDR3 size: 15 residues. DNA for the CDR3: TGCGCCAGCAGGCTAGGGACAGCGAGCAATCAGCCCCAGCATTTT. Protein product: CASRLGTASNQPQHF.

This chain connects TRBV19 to TRBJ1-6; D gene unclear. Per germline, CDR1 LNHDA and CDR2 SQIVND (reference sequence). This CDR3 comprises 16 residues. Trimming left V 3 bases short and J 5 bases short, with 14 bases between. In DNA, the CDR3 is TGTGCCAGTAGTATCGAAGGGCACGGGGATAATTCACCCCTCCACTTT. The encoded protein is CASSIEGHGDNSPLHF.

This chain connects TRBV27 to TRBJ2-6; 8 bases agree with TRBD1. With V trimmed by 6 bases and J by 2 bases, 9 bases remained unmatched. Germline assignment: CDR1 MNHEY and CDR2 SMNVEV (reference sequence). The length of the CDR3 is 17 residues. The CDR3 is CASRGTGGGPGANVLTF. CDR3 in DNA: TGTGCCAGCAGGGGGACAGGCGGAGGCCCTGGGGCCAACGTCCTGACTTTC.

This clone was detected once. The J gene is TRBJ1-1, the V gene TRBV5-5; tentatively, D is TRBD1 (6 bases). This CDR3 spans 15 amino acids. The V end lost 4 bases, the J end lost 0 bases, and 13 bases lay between the germline ends. CDR1 is SGHKS and CDR2 is YYEKEE in the germline V gene (reference sequence). The CDR3 region has the DNA TGTGCCAGCAGCGCCACAGGGAACCTGAACACTGAAGCTTTCTTT. It specifies CASSATGNLNTEAFF.

This chain connects TRBV2 to TRBJ2-7; D unclear. This CDR3 has 11 residues. Trimming left V 4 bases short and J 7 bases short, with 8 bases between. From germline, CDR1 is SNHLY and CDR2 FYNNEI. CDR3 in DNA: TGTGCCAGCAGTGTTCCCGTGGAGCAGTACTTC. As protein: CASSVPVEQYF.

The sample holds a few counts of this clone. This specimen includes other DNA sequences encoding the same CDR3. The rearrangement uses TRBV7-2 and TRBJ1-2, with 7 nucleotides matching TRBD1. V dropped 4 bases and J dropped 4; count of bases not matched to a gene: 6. The CDR3 is 14 residues long. Germline V gene sequence: CDR1 SGHTA, CDR2 FQGNSA. This chain's CDR3 is CASSSSGGTYGYTF. The CDR3 DNA sequence: TGTGCCAGCAGCTCGTCAGGGGGTACCTATGGCTACACCTTC.

J is TRBJ2-5 and V is TRBV4-2; perhaps TRBD2 as D (5 bases). Trimming cost V 0 bases and J 7 bases, with 12 bases left between them. The length of the CDR3 is 14 residues. CDR1 and CDR2 (germline): LGHNA, YNFKEQ. CDR3: CASSQDENGGTQYF. The CDR3 DNA sequence: TGTGCCAGCAGCCAAGACGAGAATGGAGGGACCCAGTACTTC.

The genes are TRBV5-5 and TRBJ2-2; 8 bases fit TRBD2. Germline CDR1 SGHKS, CDR2 YYEKEE (reference sequence). The trim removed 1 base at V and 4 bases at J, leaving 9 bases unmatched. The CDR3 runs 17 residues. CDR3 sequence: CASSLLSGGVGTGELFF. Here the CDR3 DNA reads TGTGCCAGCAGCTTGCTCTCCGGGGGGGTTGGCACCGGGGAGCTGTTTTTT.

The chain joins TRBV18 to TRBJ2-2; maybe TRBD1 (7 bases). The CDR3 runs to 15 residues. Trimming took 3 bases from V and 5 from J, leaving 13 bases between them. Germline lookup yields CDR1 KGHSH and CDR2 LQKENI. The CDR3, as DNA: TGTGCCAGCTCACCCTTACAGGGGAGGACCGGGGAGCTGTTTTTT. This gives the protein CASSPLQGRTGELFF.

This sequence joins TRBV5-5 and TRBJ1-3, with D possibly matching TRBD1 (6 bases). Germline CDR1 is SGHKS and CDR2 is YYEKEE (reference sequence). This CDR3 has 15 residues. V was pared by 0 bases and J by 4 bases, with 11 bases between. The CDR3 sequence: CASSLAWGPGNTIYF. The CDR3 coding sequence is TGTGCCAGCAGCTTGGCCTGGGGGCCAGGAAACACCATATATTTT. The full variable domain, in which reference TRBV5-5 and TRBJ1-3 provide the parts outside the CDR3, is DAGVTQSPTHLIKTRGQQVTLRCSPISGHKSVSWYQQVLGQGPQFIFQYYEKEERGRGNFPDRFSARQFPNYSSELNVNALLLGDSALYLCASSLAWGPGNTIYFGEGSWLTVV.

This rearrangement joins TRBV4-1 to TRBJ2-1; 7 nucleotides align to TRBD1. The CDR3 loop spans 19 amino acids. Germline values: CDR1 MGHRA, CDR2 YSYEKL. The V and J ends lost 0 bases and 4 bases, in that order; junction bases with no gene match: 15. CDR3 in amino acids: CASSQDEASQGFSYNEQFF. CDR3 nucleotide sequence: TGCGCCAGCAGCCAAGATGAGGCCTCACAGGGGTTTTCTTACAATGAGCAGTTCTTC.